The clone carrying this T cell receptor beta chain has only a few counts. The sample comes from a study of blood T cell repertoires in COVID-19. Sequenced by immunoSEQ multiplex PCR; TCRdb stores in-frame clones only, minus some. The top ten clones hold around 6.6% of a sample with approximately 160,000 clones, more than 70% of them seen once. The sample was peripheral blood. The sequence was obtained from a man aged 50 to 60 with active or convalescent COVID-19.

CDR3 bases: TGTGCCAGCAGGTCAGGGGTGAGTGAAAAACTGTTTTTT. It translates to CASRSGVSEKLFF. This chain joins TRBV27 and TRBJ1-4; TRBD1 is a possible D gene (6 bases). There are 13 residues in the CDR3. Trimming removed 6 bases at V and 7 bases at J, with 12 bases between. Germline V CDR1 and CDR2: MNHEY, SMNVEV (reference sequence).